This T cell receptor (beta chain) comes out of a study of OX40 agonist ivuxolimab in advanced cancers. Regarding the study as a whole: Compared with CD4+, CD8+ T cells on average had more expanded clones. Still undetermined is the antigen specificity of the expanded peripheral T cells.

Details on this clone: Its specificity is not known.

Clones were sequenced by immunoSEQ multiplex PCR, and TCRdb holds only the in-frame ones, with some missing. Of roughly 60,000 clones in the sample, approximately 81% are singletons; the top ten hold 2.5% to 3.5%. CDR3 length: 15 amino acids. V shed 2 bases, J shed 4 bases, and the junction held 5 bases outside the gene matches. Germline CDR1 MNHNS, CDR2 SASEGT. This specimen was CD4+ or CD8+ T cells sorted from blood, taken in a trial of the OX40 agonist ivuxolimab. The TCR was taken from an adult with an advanced solid tumor such as melanoma, head and neck, liver or kidney cancer. V and J are TRBV6-1 and TRBJ1-1, with 9 bases that match TRBD1. The CDR3 reads CASSEHTTGGTEAFF. The CDR3 DNA follows: TGTGCCAGCAGTGAACACACGACAGGGGGCACTGAAGCTTTCTTT.